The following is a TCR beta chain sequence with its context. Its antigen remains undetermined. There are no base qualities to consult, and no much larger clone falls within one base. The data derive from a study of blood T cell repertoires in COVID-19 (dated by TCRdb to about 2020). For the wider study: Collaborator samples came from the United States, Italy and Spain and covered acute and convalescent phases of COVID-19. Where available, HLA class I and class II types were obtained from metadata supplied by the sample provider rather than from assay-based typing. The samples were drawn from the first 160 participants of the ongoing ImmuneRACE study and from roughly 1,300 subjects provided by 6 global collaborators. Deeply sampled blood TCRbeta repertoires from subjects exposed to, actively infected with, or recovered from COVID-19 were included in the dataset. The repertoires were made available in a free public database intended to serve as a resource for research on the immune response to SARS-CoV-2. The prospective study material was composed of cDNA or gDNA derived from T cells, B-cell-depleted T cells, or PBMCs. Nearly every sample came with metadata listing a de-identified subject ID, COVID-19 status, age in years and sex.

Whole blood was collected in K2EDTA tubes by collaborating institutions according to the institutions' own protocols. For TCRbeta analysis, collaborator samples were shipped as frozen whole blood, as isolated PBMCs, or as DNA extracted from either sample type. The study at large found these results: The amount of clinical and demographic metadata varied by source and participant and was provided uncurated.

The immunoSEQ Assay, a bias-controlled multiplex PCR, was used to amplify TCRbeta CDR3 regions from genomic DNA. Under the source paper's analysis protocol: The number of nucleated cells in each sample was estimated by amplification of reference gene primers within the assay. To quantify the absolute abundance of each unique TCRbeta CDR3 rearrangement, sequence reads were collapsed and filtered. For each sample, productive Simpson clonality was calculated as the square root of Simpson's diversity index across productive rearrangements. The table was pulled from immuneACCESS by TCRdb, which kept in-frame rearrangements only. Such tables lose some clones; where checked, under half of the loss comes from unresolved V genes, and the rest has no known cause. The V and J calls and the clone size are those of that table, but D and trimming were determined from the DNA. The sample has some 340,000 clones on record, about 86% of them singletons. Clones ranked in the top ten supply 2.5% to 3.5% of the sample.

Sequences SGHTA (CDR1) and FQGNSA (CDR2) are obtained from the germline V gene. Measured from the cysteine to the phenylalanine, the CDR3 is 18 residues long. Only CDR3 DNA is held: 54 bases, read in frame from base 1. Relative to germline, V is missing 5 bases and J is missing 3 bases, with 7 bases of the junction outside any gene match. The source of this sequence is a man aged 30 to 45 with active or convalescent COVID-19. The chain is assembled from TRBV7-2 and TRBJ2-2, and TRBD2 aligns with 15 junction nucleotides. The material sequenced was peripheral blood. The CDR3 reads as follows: CASSPGLAGGPDTGELFF. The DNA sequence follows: TGTGCCAGCAGCCCCGGACTAGCGGGAGGGCCTGACACCGGGGAGCTGTTTTTT.